These T cell receptor beta chains were read from a single sample in a study of T cell responses to AZD1222 COVID-19 vaccine. Sequenced by immunoSEQ multiplex PCR; TCRdb stores in-frame clones only, minus some. In the table there are 100,000 to 120,000 clones, around 90% of which are singletons. The sample consisted of peripheral blood, taken on day 0 of MenACWY control vaccination. The receptors originated from an adult in good health. CDR3s include the opening cysteine and the closing phenylalanine or tryptophan. Each record gives: V gene, D gene, J gene, clone size, CDR3 protein, CDR3 DNA. D genes are given only for firm matches. Not all rows give a size; the values are once, few, many and, for expanded clones, a class.

V gene: TRBV27; D gene: .; J gene: TRBJ2-7; clone size: .; CDR3 protein: CASSNQGSHEQYF; CDR3 DNA: TGTGCCAGCAGTAACCAGGGTTCCCACGAGCAGTACTTC
V gene: TRBV11-2; D gene: .; J gene: TRBJ1-1; clone size: .; CDR3 protein: CASSFLRGTDAFF; CDR3 DNA: TGTGCCAGCAGCTTCCTCCGGGGCACAGACGCTTTCTTT
V gene: TRBV5-1; D gene: .; J gene: TRBJ2-7; clone size: .; CDR3 protein: CASSLGWDGTYEQYF; CDR3 DNA: TGCGCCAGCAGCTTGGGGTGGGACGGAACCTACGAGCAGTACTTC
V gene: TRBV5-6; D gene: TRBD1; J gene: TRBJ1-1; clone size: once; CDR3 protein: CASSLGQGSTEAFF; CDR3 DNA: TGTGCCAGCAGCTTGGGACAGGGTAGTACTGAAGCTTTCTTT
V gene: TRBV7-8; D gene: TRBD1; J gene: TRBJ1-2; clone size: .; CDR3 protein: CASSLATGGPYGYTF; CDR3 DNA: TGTGCCAGCAGCTTAGCAACAGGGGGGCCCTATGGCTACACCTTC
V gene: TRBV6-5; D gene: .; J gene: TRBJ2-2; clone size: .; CDR3 protein: CASSYSRGAGGELFF; CDR3 DNA: TGTGCCAGCAGTTACAGTCGGGGGGCAGGCGGGGAGCTGTTTTTT
V gene: TRBV7-2; D gene: .; J gene: TRBJ2-7; clone size: .; CDR3 protein: CASSSEVGGYEQYF; CDR3 DNA: TGTGCCAGCAGCTCGGAGGTAGGGGGCTACGAGCAGTACTTC
V gene: TRBV19; D gene: .; J gene: TRBJ2-2; clone size: .; CDR3 protein: CASSIPGEDGELFF; CDR3 DNA: TGTGCCAGTAGTATCCCAGGGGAAGACGGGGAGCTGTTTTTT
V gene: TRBV12-5; D gene: .; J gene: TRBJ2-2; clone size: .; CDR3 protein: CASVRDTGELFF; CDR3 DNA: TGTGCTAGTGTTCGGGACACCGGGGAGCTGTTTTTT
V gene: TRBV19; D gene: .; J gene: TRBJ1-2; clone size: once; CDR3 protein: CASSIPGLFYGYTF; CDR3 DNA: TGTGCCAGTAGTATACCAGGCCTTTTCTATGGCTACACCTTC
V gene: TRBV28; D gene: .; J gene: TRBJ2-7; clone size: few; CDR3 protein: CASRGGAAYEQYF; CDR3 DNA: TGTGCCAGCAGGGGGGGCGCAGCCTACGAGCAGTACTTC
V gene: TRBV5-6; D gene: TRBD1; J gene: TRBJ2-7; clone size: .; CDR3 protein: CASSGTDRFYEQYF; CDR3 DNA: TGTGCCAGCAGCGGAACGGACAGGTTCTACGAGCAGTACTTC
V gene: TRBV7-8; D gene: .; J gene: TRBJ2-7; clone size: .; CDR3 protein: CASSLLYSSYEQYF; CDR3 DNA: TGTGCCAGCAGCTTACTATACAGCTCCTACGAGCAGTACTTC
V gene: TRBV14; D gene: .; J gene: TRBJ1-4; clone size: .; CDR3 protein: CASSQVWDGKLFF; CDR3 DNA: TGTGCCAGCAGCCAAGTTTGGGATGGAAAACTGTTTTTT
V gene: TRBV3-1/TRBV3-2; D gene: .; J gene: TRBJ2-5; clone size: .; CDR3 protein: CASSQTRGETQYF; CDR3 DNA: TGTGCCAGCAGCCAAACCAGGGGAGAGACCCAGTACTTC
V gene: TRBV7-8; D gene: TRBD1; J gene: TRBJ2-3; clone size: few; CDR3 protein: CASSLDGRGLDTQYF; CDR3 DNA: TGTGCCAGCAGCTTAGATGGCAGGGGGCTAGATACGCAGTATTTT
V gene: TRBV9; D gene: TRBD1; J gene: TRBJ1-2; clone size: .; CDR3 protein: CASSGGTRDRTLYYGYTF; CDR3 DNA: TGTGCCAGCAGCGGGGGCACTCGGGACAGGACACTATACTATGGCTACACCTTC
V gene: TRBV5-1; D gene: .; J gene: TRBJ2-5; clone size: .; CDR3 protein: CASSLEAFKETQYF; CDR3 DNA: TGCGCCAGCAGCTTGGAGGCTTTTAAAGAGACCCAGTACTTC
V gene: TRBV4-2; D gene: TRBD1; J gene: TRBJ1-1; clone size: .; CDR3 protein: CASSQALGQGIGNTEAFF; CDR3 DNA: TGTGCCAGCAGCCAAGCGTTAGGACAGGGGATAGGGAACACTGAAGCTTTCTTT
V gene: TRBV6-5; D gene: .; J gene: TRBJ1-2; clone size: .; CDR3 protein: CASRPTGTYHGYTF; CDR3 DNA: TGTGCCAGCAGGCCGACCGGGACCTACCATGGCTACACCTTC
V gene: TRBV5-1; D gene: TRBD1; J gene: TRBJ2-7; clone size: few; CDR3 protein: CASSSTGVEQYF; CDR3 DNA: TGCGCCAGCAGCTCGACAGGGGTTGAGCAGTACTTC
V gene: TRBV5-4; D gene: TRBD2; J gene: TRBJ2-3; clone size: once; CDR3 protein: CASSLTSGYTDTQYF; CDR3 DNA: TGTGCCAGCAGCTTGACTAGCGGATACACAGATACGCAGTATTTT
V gene: TRBV27; D gene: .; J gene: TRBJ2-1; clone size: .; CDR3 protein: CASSLRGGYYNEQFF; CDR3 DNA: TGTGCCAGCAGTCTTAGGGGGGGCTATTACAATGAGCAGTTCTTC
V gene: TRBV6-2/TRBV6-3; D gene: TRBD2; J gene: TRBJ2-7; clone size: .; CDR3 protein: CASSWPLAGTYEQYF; CDR3 DNA: TGTGCCAGCAGTTGGCCTCTAGCGGGCACCTACGAGCAGTACTTC
V gene: TRBV10-1; D gene: .; J gene: TRBJ2-1; clone size: .; CDR3 protein: CASSFSPEYEQFF; CDR3 DNA: TGCGCCAGCAGCTTCTCGCCCGAGTATGAGCAGTTCTTC
V gene: TRBV2; D gene: .; J gene: TRBJ2-3; clone size: .; CDR3 protein: CASSEAAHTDTQYF; CDR3 DNA: TGTGCCAGCAGTGAAGCTGCCCACACAGATACGCAGTATTTT
V gene: TRBV27; D gene: TRBD1; J gene: TRBJ1-2; clone size: .; CDR3 protein: CASSLWTGAHGYTF; CDR3 DNA: TGTGCCAGCAGTTTATGGACAGGGGCACATGGCTACACCTTC
V gene: TRBV3-1/TRBV3-2; D gene: TRBD2; J gene: TRBJ2-5; clone size: .; CDR3 protein: CASSQELAGTQETQYF; CDR3 DNA: TGTGCCAGCAGCCAAGAGCTAGCGGGGACCCAAGAGACCCAGTACTTC
V gene: TRBV5-1; D gene: TRBD1; J gene: TRBJ2-3; clone size: .; CDR3 protein: CASSLQGGALSTDTQYF; CDR3 DNA: TGCGCCAGCAGCTTACAGGGGGGAGCCCTTAGCACAGATACGCAGTATTTT
V gene: TRBV19; D gene: .; J gene: TRBJ1-2; clone size: .; CDR3 protein: CASSRDGRTYGYTF; CDR3 DNA: TGTGCCAGTAGTCGGGACGGCCGGACCTATGGCTACACCTTC
V gene: TRBV7-7; D gene: .; J gene: TRBJ2-7; clone size: once; CDR3 protein: CASSLGTGYEQYF; CDR3 DNA: TGTGCTAGCAGCTTAGGGACGGGTTACGAGCAGTACTTC
V gene: TRBV19; D gene: TRBD1; J gene: TRBJ1-2; clone size: .; CDR3 protein: CASSPTGTGYDYTF; CDR3 DNA: TGTGCCAGTAGCCCGACCGGGACAGGGTACGACTACACCTTC
V gene: TRBV28; D gene: .; J gene: TRBJ2-7; clone size: .; CDR3 protein: CASSPSTGRSYEQYF; CDR3 DNA: TGTGCCAGCAGTCCCTCGACAGGAAGGTCCTACGAGCAGTACTTC
V gene: TRBV2; D gene: .; J gene: TRBJ1-1; clone size: .; CDR3 protein: CASRSARGRTEAFF; CDR3 DNA: TGTGCCAGCAGAAGTGCCAGGGGCAGGACTGAAGCTTTCTTT
V gene: TRBV11-1; D gene: .; J gene: TRBJ1-2; clone size: few; CDR3 protein: CASSPIWGAANYGYTF; CDR3 DNA: TGTGCCAGCAGCCCAATTTGGGGCGCAGCTAACTATGGCTACACCTTC
V gene: TRBV5-1; D gene: TRBD1; J gene: TRBJ2-1; clone size: .; CDR3 protein: CASRGTGAISYNEQFF; CDR3 DNA: TGCGCCAGCAGGGGGACAGGGGCTATCTCCTACAATGAGCAGTTCTTC
V gene: TRBV5-4; D gene: .; J gene: TRBJ1-4; clone size: .; CDR3 protein: CASSPDGGANEKLFF; CDR3 DNA: TGTGCCAGCAGCCCTGACGGGGGCGCAAATGAAAAACTGTTTTTT
V gene: TRBV3-1/TRBV3-2; D gene: .; J gene: TRBJ1-2; clone size: .; CDR3 protein: CASSHDTANYGYTF; CDR3 DNA: TGTGCCAGCAGCCATGATACAGCGAACTATGGCTACACCTTC
V gene: TRBV7-9; D gene: .; J gene: TRBJ1-5; clone size: .; CDR3 protein: CASSLGQSNQPQHF; CDR3 DNA: TGTGCCAGCAGCTTAGGACAGAGCAATCAGCCCCAGCATTTT
V gene: TRBV27; D gene: TRBD1; J gene: TRBJ1-2; clone size: .; CDR3 protein: CASSLRSDRSIYGYTF; CDR3 DNA: TGTGCCAGCAGTTTACGCTCGGACAGGTCGATTTATGGCTACACCTTC
V gene: TRBV7-8; D gene: .; J gene: TRBJ2-5; clone size: .; CDR3 protein: CASSLAHGMETQYF; CDR3 DNA: TGTGCCAGCAGCTTAGCGCACGGGATGGAGACCCAGTACTTC
V gene: TRBV7-2; D gene: TRBD2; J gene: TRBJ2-1; clone size: .; CDR3 protein: CASSKQAGDSYNEQFF; CDR3 DNA: TGTGCCAGCAGCAAACAAGCGGGGGACTCCTACAATGAGCAGTTCTTC
V gene: TRBV10-1; D gene: TRBD1; J gene: TRBJ2-5; clone size: .; CDR3 protein: CASSDPGGIQETQYF; CDR3 DNA: TGCGCCAGCAGTGATCCAGGGGGAATCCAAGAGACCCAGTACTTC
V gene: TRBV20-1; D gene: .; J gene: TRBJ2-7; clone size: .; CDR3 protein: CSAPHPYEQYF; CDR3 DNA: TGCAGTGCTCCACATCCCTACGAGCAGTACTTC
V gene: TRBV7-9; D gene: .; J gene: TRBJ1-1; clone size: .; CDR3 protein: CASRAGTGTEAFF; CDR3 DNA: TGTGCCAGCCGCGCGGGGACGGGGACTGAAGCTTTCTTT
V gene: TRBV3-1/TRBV3-2; D gene: .; J gene: TRBJ2-1; clone size: .; CDR3 protein: CASSQDRDEQFF; CDR3 DNA: TGTGCCAGCAGCCAAGACAGAGATGAGCAGTTCTTC
V gene: TRBV5-1; D gene: TRBD1; J gene: TRBJ2-5; clone size: .; CDR3 protein: CASSVTGEETQYF; CDR3 DNA: TGCGCCAGCAGCGTGACAGGGGAAGAGACCCAGTACTTC
V gene: TRBV5-5; D gene: .; J gene: TRBJ1-1; clone size: few; CDR3 protein: CASSLVVGPGGEAFF; CDR3 DNA: TGTGCCAGCAGCTTGGTTGTGGGCCCCGGAGGTGAAGCTTTCTTT
V gene: TRBV11-2; D gene: .; J gene: TRBJ1-2; clone size: .; CDR3 protein: CASSLEFLGSHGYTF; CDR3 DNA: TGTGCCAGCAGCTTAGAATTTTTAGGCTCCCATGGCTACACCTTC
V gene: TRBV4-1; D gene: TRBD2; J gene: TRBJ2-7; clone size: .; CDR3 protein: CASSQGRLAGGYEQYF; CDR3 DNA: TGCGCCAGCAGCCAAGGTCGCCTAGCGGGGGGTTACGAGCAGTACTTC
V gene: TRBV5-1; D gene: TRBD2; J gene: TRBJ2-3; clone size: .; CDR3 protein: CASSLSLAGGADTQYF; CDR3 DNA: TGCGCCAGCAGCTTGTCCCTAGCGGGGGGTGCAGATACGCAGTATTTT
V gene: TRBV2; D gene: .; J gene: TRBJ1-6; clone size: .; CDR3 protein: CASSEVMRGSHNSPLHF; CDR3 DNA: TGTGCCAGCAGTGAAGTCATGAGGGGAAGCCATAATTCACCCCTCCACTTT
V gene: TRBV11-2; D gene: TRBD2; J gene: TRBJ2-3; clone size: .; CDR3 protein: CASSHGGSADTQYF; CDR3 DNA: TGTGCCAGCAGCCACGGGGGGAGTGCAGATACGCAGTATTTT
V gene: TRBV5-1; D gene: .; J gene: TRBJ1-5; clone size: .; CDR3 protein: CASSDDSNQPQHF; CDR3 DNA: TGCGCCAGCAGCGACGATAGCAATCAGCCCCAGCATTTT
V gene: TRBV2; D gene: .; J gene: TRBJ1-5; clone size: .; CDR3 protein: CASSARAGDQPQHF; CDR3 DNA: TGTGCCAGCAGTGCCCGGGCAGGGGATCAGCCCCAGCATTTT
V gene: TRBV11-2; D gene: .; J gene: TRBJ1-1; clone size: .; CDR3 protein: CASSLVFGGHTEAFF; CDR3 DNA: TGTGCCAGCAGCTTAGTGTTTGGGGGGCACACTGAAGCTTTCTTT
V gene: TRBV7-9; D gene: .; J gene: TRBJ2-2; clone size: .; CDR3 protein: CASSLGGSNGELFF; CDR3 DNA: TGTGCCAGCAGCTTAGGGGGATCGAACGGGGAGCTGTTTTTT